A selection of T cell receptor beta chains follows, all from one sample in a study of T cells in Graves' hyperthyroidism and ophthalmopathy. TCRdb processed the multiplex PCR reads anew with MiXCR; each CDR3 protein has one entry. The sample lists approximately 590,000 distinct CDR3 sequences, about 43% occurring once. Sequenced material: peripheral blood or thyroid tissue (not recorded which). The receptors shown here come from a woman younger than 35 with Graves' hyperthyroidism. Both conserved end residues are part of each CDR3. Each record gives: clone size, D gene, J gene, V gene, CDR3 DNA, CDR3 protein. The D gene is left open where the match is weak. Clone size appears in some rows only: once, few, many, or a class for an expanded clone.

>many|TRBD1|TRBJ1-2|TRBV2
TGTGCCAGCACCAGGACAGGGGCGGAGGGCTACACCTTC
CASTRTGAEGYTF
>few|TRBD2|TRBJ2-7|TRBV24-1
TGTGCCACCAGTCTAACCGGGACTAGCGGAACCTACGAGCAGTACTTC
CATSLTGTSGTYEQYF
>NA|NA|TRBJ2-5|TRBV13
TGTGCCAGCAGCCACTATCAGGGATCCGAGACCCAGTACTTC
CASSHYQGSETQYF
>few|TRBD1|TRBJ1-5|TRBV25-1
TGTGCCAGCAGGGAAGGGGGCGTGGGCAATCAGCCCCAGCATTTT
CASREGGVGNQPQHF
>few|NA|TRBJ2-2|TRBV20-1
TGCAGTGCTCCCCTCATGGGCACCGGGGAGCTGTTTTTT
CSAPLMGTGELFF
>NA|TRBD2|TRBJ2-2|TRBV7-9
TGTGCCAGCAGACCGACCGGGACTAGAGGAGGCACCGGGGAGCTGTTTTTT
CASRPTGTRGGTGELFF
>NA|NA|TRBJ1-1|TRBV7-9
TGTGCCAGCAGCTTGGGGTCCAGGGAGTTGCCCACTGAAGCTCTCTTT
CASSLGSRELPTEALF
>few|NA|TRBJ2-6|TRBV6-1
TGTGCCAGCAGCCCACCCCGGGACGGCGAGATAGGGGCCAACGTCCTGACTTTC
CASSPPRDGEIGANVLTF
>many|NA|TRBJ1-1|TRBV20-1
TGCAGTGCCATGGACCGCACTGAAGCTTTCTTT
CSAMDRTEAFF
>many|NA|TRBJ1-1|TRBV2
TGTGCCAGCAGTGAAGCGCCCAGGAACACTGAAGCTTTCTTT
CASSEAPRNTEAFF
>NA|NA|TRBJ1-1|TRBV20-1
TGCAGTGCTAGAGATGCAGGGTCCCCGAGGACTGAAGCTTTCTTT
CSARDAGSPRTEAFF
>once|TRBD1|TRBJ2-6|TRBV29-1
TGCAGCGTTCCGTCGTTAGGACAGGGGTTCTCTGGGGCCAACGTCCTGACTTTC
CSVPSLGQGFSGANVLTF
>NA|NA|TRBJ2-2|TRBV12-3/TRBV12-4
TGTGCCAGCAGTTCCCGGACACACGGGGAGCTGTTTTTT
CASSSRTHGELFF
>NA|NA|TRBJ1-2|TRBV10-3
TGTGCCAGCAGTCTTCTCGGGACGGAATATGGCTACACCTTC
CASSLLGTEYGYTF
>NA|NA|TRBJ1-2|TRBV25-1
TGTGCCAGCAGTTACTCTGCCCAGGGAGGCTATGGCTACACCTTC
CASSYSAQGGYGYTF
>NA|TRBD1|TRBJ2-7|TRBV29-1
TGCAGCGTTGAAGGGACAGGCATTATCGGTAAAGAGCAGTACTTC
CSVEGTGIIGKEQYF
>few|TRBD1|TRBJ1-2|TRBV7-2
TGTGCCAGCAGTCCCCGGGACAGGGACTATGGCTACACCTTC
CASSPRDRDYGYTF
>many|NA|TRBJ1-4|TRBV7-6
TGTGCCAGCGGCCCAGGGGAGGGCGAAAAACTGTTTTTT
CASGPGEGEKLFF
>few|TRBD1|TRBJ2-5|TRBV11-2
TGTGCCAGCAGCCTTGGACAGGGGCCGACCCAAGAGACCCAGTACTTC
CASSLGQGPTQETQYF
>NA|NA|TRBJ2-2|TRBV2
TGTGCCAACAGGAGGGCCCCCACCGGGGAGCTGTTTTTT
CANRRAPTGELFF
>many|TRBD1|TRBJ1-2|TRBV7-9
TGTGCCAGCAGCATGCCGGACAGGGTCGGCTATGGCTACACCTTC
CASSMPDRVGYGYTF
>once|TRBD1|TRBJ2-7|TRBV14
TGTGCCAGCAGCCAGGCAGGGGGCGAGCAGTACTTC
CASSQAGGEQYF
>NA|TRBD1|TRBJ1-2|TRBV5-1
TGCGCCAGCAGCGAAACAGGGGAGGGTGGCTACACCTTC
CASSETGEGGYTF
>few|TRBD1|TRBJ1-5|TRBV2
TGTGCCAGCAGTCCAGACAGGGGAGAAAATCAGCCCCAGCATTTT
CASSPDRGENQPQHF
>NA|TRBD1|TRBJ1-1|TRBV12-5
TGTGCTAGTGGGGCGGGACAGGGGAACGAAGCTTTCTTT
CASGAGQGNEAFF
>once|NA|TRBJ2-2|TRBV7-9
TGTGCCAGCAGTGCAGAGGCGGCCACCGGGGAGCTGTTTTTT
CASSAEAATGELFF
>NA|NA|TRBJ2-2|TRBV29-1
TGCAGCGTTCAAGGGAGACCGACCGGGGAGCTGTTTTTT
CSVQGRPTGELFF
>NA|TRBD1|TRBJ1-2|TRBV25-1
TGTGCCAGCAGTACGGGACCAGGGACAGGGTATGGCTACACCTTC
CASSTGPGTGYGYTF
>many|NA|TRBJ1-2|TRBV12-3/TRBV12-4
TGTGCCAGCAGTTTTATTACCTGGGGCTACACCTTC
CASSFITWGYTF
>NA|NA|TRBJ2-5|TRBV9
TGTGCCAGCAGCCCCAGGGATCCAGAGACCCAGTACTTC
CASSPRDPETQYF
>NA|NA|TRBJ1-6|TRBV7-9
TGCGCCAGCAGCCCCGTGTCTCCGGGGATCGATAATTCACCCCTCCACTTT
CASSPVSPGIDNSPLHF